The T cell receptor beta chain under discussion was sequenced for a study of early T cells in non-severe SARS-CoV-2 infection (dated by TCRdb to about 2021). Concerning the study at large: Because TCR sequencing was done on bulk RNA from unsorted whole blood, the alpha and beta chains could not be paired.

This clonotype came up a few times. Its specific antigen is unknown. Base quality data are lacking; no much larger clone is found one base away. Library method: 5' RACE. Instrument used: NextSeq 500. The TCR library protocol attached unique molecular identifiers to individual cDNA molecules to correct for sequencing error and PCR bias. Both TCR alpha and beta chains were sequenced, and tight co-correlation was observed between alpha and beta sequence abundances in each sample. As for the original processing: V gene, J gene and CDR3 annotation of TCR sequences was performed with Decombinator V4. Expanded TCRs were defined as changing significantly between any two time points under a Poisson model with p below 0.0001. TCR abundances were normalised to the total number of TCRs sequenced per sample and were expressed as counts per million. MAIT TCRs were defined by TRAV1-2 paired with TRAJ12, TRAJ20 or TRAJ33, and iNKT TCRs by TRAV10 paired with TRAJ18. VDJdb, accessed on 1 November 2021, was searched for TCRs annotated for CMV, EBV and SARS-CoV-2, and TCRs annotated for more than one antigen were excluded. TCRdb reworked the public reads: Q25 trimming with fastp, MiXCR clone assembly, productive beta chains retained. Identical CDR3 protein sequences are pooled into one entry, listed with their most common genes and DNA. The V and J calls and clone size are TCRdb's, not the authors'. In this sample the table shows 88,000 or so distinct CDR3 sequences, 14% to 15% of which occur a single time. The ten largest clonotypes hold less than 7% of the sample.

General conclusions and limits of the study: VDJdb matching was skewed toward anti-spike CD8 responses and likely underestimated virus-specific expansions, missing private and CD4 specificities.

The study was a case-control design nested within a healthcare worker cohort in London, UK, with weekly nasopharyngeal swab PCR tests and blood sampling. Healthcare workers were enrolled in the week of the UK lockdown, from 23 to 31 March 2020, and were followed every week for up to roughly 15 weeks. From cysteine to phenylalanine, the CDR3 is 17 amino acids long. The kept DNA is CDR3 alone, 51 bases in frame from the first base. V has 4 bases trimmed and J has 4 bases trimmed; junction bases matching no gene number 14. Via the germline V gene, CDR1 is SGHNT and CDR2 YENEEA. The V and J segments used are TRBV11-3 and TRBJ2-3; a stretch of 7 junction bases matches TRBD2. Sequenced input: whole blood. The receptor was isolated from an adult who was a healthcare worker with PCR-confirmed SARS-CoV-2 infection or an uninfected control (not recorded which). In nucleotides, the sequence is TGTGCCAGCAGCTCGGGTCGTGGGGCGGGAGCAGCAGATACGCAGTATTTT. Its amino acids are CASSSGRGAGAADTQYF.